The rows below give T cell receptor beta chains drawn from one sample of a study of blood T cell repertoires in COVID-19. Measured with immunoSEQ multiplex PCR; TCRdb has only the in-frame clones, and not every one. The sample includes about 270,000 clones, approximately 89% seen only once; the top ten take less than 3.5%. The sequenced sample consisted of PBMCs or T cells enriched from blood (not recorded which). The receptors were gathered from a middle-aged man who had been exposed to COVID-19. Each CDR3 is given with its conserved first and last residue. Fields, in order: J gene, V gene, D gene, CDR3 DNA, CDR3 protein. A D gene is named only where the DNA matches it firmly.

TRBJ1-1 | TRBV6-5 | - | TGTGCCAGCAGTTTTACCGGGACTGAAGCTTTCTTT | CASSFTGTEAFF
TRBJ1-6 | TRBV7-2 | - | TGTGCCAGCAGCCCCCGGGAGGGATCACCCCTCCACTTT | CASSPREGSPLHF
TRBJ1-1 | TRBV18 | - | TGTGCCAGCTCACCGAAAACACAGCCTGAAATAAATGAAGCTTTCTTT | CASSPKTQPEINEAFF
TRBJ2-1 | TRBV7-2 | TRBD2 | TGTGCCAGCAGCTTGGGACTAGTAAATGAGCAGTTCTTC | CASSLGLVNEQFF
TRBJ1-1 | TRBV12-5 | TRBD1 | TGTGCTAGTGGTTCGACAGGGGGCGTCACTGAAGCTTTCTTT | CASGSTGGVTEAFF
TRBJ2-4 | TRBV4-1 | - | TGCGCCAGCAGCCGGATGTCGCGAGCGGACAAAAACATTCAGTACTTC | CASSRMSRADKNIQYF
TRBJ2-2 | TRBV14 | - | TGTGCCAGCAGCCTACTGTCCGGCGGGGAGCTGTTTTTT | CASSLLSGGELFF
TRBJ1-5 | TRBV28 | TRBD1 | TGTGCCAGCACCCCTGACAGGGTTGATCAGCCCCAGCATTTT | CASTPDRVDQPQHF
TRBJ2-7 | TRBV28 | - | TGTGCCAGCAGCGGAGGGGGCCCCTACGAGCAGTACTTC | CASSGGGPYEQYF
TRBJ2-3 | TRBV6-5 | - | TGTGCCAGCAGTAAAACCGGGGATACGCAGTATTTT | CASSKTGDTQYF
TRBJ2-2 | TRBV10-3 | TRBD1 | TGTGCCATCAGTGATGGGGACAGGGGGCATACCGGGGAGCTGTTTTTT | CAISDGDRGHTGELFF
TRBJ2-1 | TRBV5-1 | TRBD1 | TGCGCCAGCAGCAAGATAAGAGACAGGGGCAATGAGCAGTTCTTC | CASSKIRDRGNEQFF
TRBJ1-6 | TRBV19 | - | TGTGCCAGTAGTGATTCCCGGGTTCTCCACTTT | CASSDSRVLHF
TRBJ1-2 | TRBV6-5 | TRBD1 | TGTGCCAGCACGGGGCAGGGGGCCTTTGGCTACACCTTC | CASTGQGAFGYTF